This T cell receptor (beta chain) came from a study of identical twins' blood T cells (dated by TCRdb to 2012 to 2014). Describing the broader study: Roughly 50 million Illumina reads were obtained across roughly 12 libraries, of which six were alpha-chain libraries and six were beta-chain libraries. Using next-generation sequencing, the study compared the TCR alpha and beta chain repertoires of three pairs of monozygous twins to assess how genetics influences repertoire formation. What the authors observed across the whole study: Looking at the most abundant TCRbeta clonotypes, every donor had more CDR3 sequences in common with her twin than with unrelated donors. Because the twins were raised together, environmental influences could not be ruled out as an explanation for the similarity between twins. The number of shared CDR3 clonotypes between two donors was mainly determined by the product of their cloneset sizes, and twins did not clearly deviate from this trend. Validation by independent studies was stated to be required for the proposed role of the TCRalpha J segment in MHC recognition during thymic selection. Twin pairs were reported to be markedly more alike in V gene usage than unrelated donors were, even when looking at non-selected out-of-frame TCRbeta clonotypes.

To prepare the library, 5' RACE was applied. Sequencing was performed on an Illumina Genome Analyzer IIx. The RNA-based TCR cDNA libraries were made using a previously described protocol that was modified in several ways. Sample-specific barcodes were introduced on both ends of each TCR cDNA library during cDNA synthesis and amplification to prevent cross-contamination. For the original study's pipeline: Between about 100,000 and nearly 550,000 clonotypes were identified per individual, with about 2.2 to 3.6 million CDR3-containing reads per library. Reads with improper barcode index combinations were discarded, and clonesets were then built for each library with the MiTCR software. While assembling CDR3 clonotypes, MiTCR filtered or rescued low-quality reads and corrected PCR and sequencing errors. Artificial out-of-frame clonotypes were mapped to in-frame sequences, with one indel allowed in the CDR3, and then removed. Similarity in V and J gene usage between donors was calculated as the Jensen-Shannon divergence divided by the mean entropy. In-frame beta chains were kept once TCRdb had trimmed the public reads at Q25 with fastp and called clones with MiXCR. Every entry covers one CDR3 protein and lists the most common genes and DNA from its rows. The V and J calls come from TCRdb's annotation, not from the publication. This sample is represented by a few hundred thousand distinct CDR3 sequences; approximately 30% of them were singletons. The ten largest clones take up about 6% of the sample.

Donors were six healthy women forming three monozygous twin pairs. Each of the three twin pairs had been raised together, and the twins in each pair were thought likely to have encountered the same infectious agents and vaccines. RNA was isolated from peripheral blood mononuclear cells and used to prepare TCR cDNA libraries. Reading the germline V gene gives CDR1 SQVTM and CDR2 ANQGSEA. The junction carries 10 bases between V and J, which are trimmed by 7 bases and 4 bases respectively. Reading from cysteine to phenylalanine, the CDR3 counts 11 amino acids. Of the read, only the CDR3 DNA is kept; its 33 bases are in frame from base 1. Turning to this clonotype: No cognate antigen has been identified for it. Per-base qualities were not stored, and no clone one base away is much larger.

This receptor was obtained from a woman aged 18 to 55 in good health. Sequenced input: PBMCs. The sequence links TRBV29-1 to TRBJ1-1; the D gene is not confidently resolved. The sequenced DNA: TGCAGCGGGGGTTCGGGCACTGAAGCTTTCTTT. Its translation reads: CSGGSGTEAFF.